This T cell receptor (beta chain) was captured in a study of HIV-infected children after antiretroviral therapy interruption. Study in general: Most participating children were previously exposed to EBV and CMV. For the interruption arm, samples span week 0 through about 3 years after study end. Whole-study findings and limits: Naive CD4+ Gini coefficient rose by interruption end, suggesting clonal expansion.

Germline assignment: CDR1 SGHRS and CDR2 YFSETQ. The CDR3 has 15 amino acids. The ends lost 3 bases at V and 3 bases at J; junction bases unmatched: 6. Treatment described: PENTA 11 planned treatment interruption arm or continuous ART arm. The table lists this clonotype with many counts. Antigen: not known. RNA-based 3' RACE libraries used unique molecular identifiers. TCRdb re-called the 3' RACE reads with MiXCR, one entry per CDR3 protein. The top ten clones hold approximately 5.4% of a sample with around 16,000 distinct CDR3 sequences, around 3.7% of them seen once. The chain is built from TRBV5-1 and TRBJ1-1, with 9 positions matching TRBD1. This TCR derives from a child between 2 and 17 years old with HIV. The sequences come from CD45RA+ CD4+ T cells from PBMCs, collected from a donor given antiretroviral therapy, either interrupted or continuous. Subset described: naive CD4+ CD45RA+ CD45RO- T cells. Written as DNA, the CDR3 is TGCGCCAGCAGCTCTACAGGGACAGGGTACACTGAAGCTTTCTTT. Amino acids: CASSSTGTGYTEAFF. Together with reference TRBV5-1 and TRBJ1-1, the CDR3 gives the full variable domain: KAGVTQTPRYLIKTRGQQVTLSCSPISGHRSVSWYQQTPGQGLQFLFEYFSETQRNKGNFPGRFSGRQFSNSRSEMNVSTLELGDSALYLCASSSTGTGYTEAFFGQGTRLTVV.